Listed here are 22 T cell receptor beta chains from one sample, sequenced in a study of blood T cells in healthy people across ages (dated by TCRdb to the mid-2010s). The method behind the library was 5' RACE. Sequencer: Illumina HiSeq 2500. A second about 7 to 11 cycle PCR used a sample-barcoded 5' primer and a J-beta primer mix. TCRdb ran its own pipeline on the public reads, namely fastp trimming at Q25 and MiXCR clone calling, and kept in-frame beta chains. Identical CDR3 protein sequences are pooled into one entry, listed with their most common genes and DNA. The sample profile shows about 1.4 million distinct CDR3 sequences; roughly 60% of them were found once. The top ten clonotypes cover under 8.5% of the sample. The sequencing input was blood. The receptor source for this set is a man in his late teens or twenties in good health.

The chain has TRBV18 and TRBJ2-4; 7 positions match TRBD1. CDR1 is KGHSH and CDR2 is LQKENI in the germline V gene. This CDR3 comprises 13 residues. V lost 3 bases, J lost 13 bases, and 9 bases stayed unmatched. Written as DNA, the CDR3 is TGTGCCAGCTCACCGAATACAGGGGAAGAGCAGTACTTC. As protein: CASSPNTGEEQYF.

DNA for the CDR3: TGTGCCAGCAGCCCGACAGGATCGTACACTGAAGCTTTCTTT. This translates into CASSPTGSYTEAFF. The rearrangement links TRBV7-2 to TRBJ1-1, with a tentative D call TRBD1 (6 bases). With 5 bases removed from V and 3 bases from J, the gap between germline ends came to 13 bases. The germline CDR1 and CDR2 sequences are SGHTA and FQGNSA. The length of the CDR3 is 14 residues.

This clonotype was counted a single time. The chain recombines TRBV2 with TRBJ2-3; 13 bases line up with TRBD2. The CDR3 runs 12 residues. The V gene end was trimmed by 9 bases and the J gene end by 7 bases; junction bases not matched to a gene: 1. Germline V gene sequence: CDR1 SNHLY, CDR2 FYNNEI. CDR3 amino acids: CARTSGRNTQYF. The CDR3 region has the DNA TGTGCCAGGACTAGCGGGAGGAATACGCAGTATTTT.

This clonotype has only one observation. This chain uses TRBV6-2 or TRBV6-3 with TRBJ2-5, with 7 nucleotides matching TRBD2. Losses at the gene ends were 6 bases for V and 3 bases for J; bases not matched to a gene: 13. This CDR3 has 16 amino acids. CDR1 is MNHEY, CDR2 SVGEGT, per germline. This CDR3 is CASSFLGLVGEETQYF. The DNA for the CDR3 is TGTGCCAGCAGCTTCCTTGGACTAGTAGGAGAAGAGACCCAGTACTTC.

The CDR3 nucleotides read TGTGCCAGCAGCCGAAATCTAGCGGGAGTTGGCACCGGGGAGCTGTTTTTT. Translating gives CASSRNLAGVGTGELFF. The chain has TRBV6-1 and TRBJ2-2; TRBD2 aligns across 10 bases. Losses at the gene ends were 6 bases for V and 4 bases for J; bases not matched to a gene: 11. The CDR3 totals 17 residues. Germline loops: CDR1 MNHNS, CDR2 SASEGT.

As concerns this clonotype: The junction and the germline gene differ at one end; a read error may be behind it. This chain uses TRBV6-5 with TRBJ1-4; D ambiguous. The germline CDR1 and CDR2 sequences are MNHEY and SVGAGI. CDR3 length: 12 residues. The CDR3 region is CVSMGDNEKLFF. DNA of the CDR3: TGTGTCAGCATGGGAGACAATGAAAAACTGTTTTTT.

The V call is TRBV5-1, the J call TRBJ2-3; D remains ambiguous. The CDR3 totals 15 residues. The V end was cut by 3 bases, the J end by 2 bases, with 13 bases between. The V gene's germline CDR1 is SGHRS and CDR2 YFSETQ. The CDR3 nucleotides read TGCGCCAGCAGCTCAGACGGAAGAGTCACAGATACGCAGTATTTT. Translation: CASSSDGRVTDTQYF. The variable domain in full, with the rest retrieved from reference TRBV5-1 and TRBJ2-3, is KAGVTQTPRYLIKTRGQQVTLSCSPISGHRSVSWYQQTPGQGLQFLFEYFSETQRNKGNFPGRFSGRQFSNSRSEMNVSTLELGDSALYLCASSSDGRVTDTQYFGPGTRLTVL.

The chain carries TRBV6-5 and TRBJ1-4, with no clear D. V dropped 2 bases and J dropped 3 bases, with 10 bases sitting between them. The CDR3 sequence is 15 residues long. Germline V lookup: CDR1 MNHEY, CDR2 SVGAGI. The CDR3 loop reads CASSYRGIANEKLFF. The CDR3 DNA reads as TGTGCCAGCAGTTACAGAGGGATTGCTAATGAAAAACTGTTTTTT.

The chain links TRBV12-3 or TRBV12-4 to TRBJ1-4; 9 positions agree with TRBD1. J lost 8 bases, V lost 3 bases, and 4 bases had no gene match. The CDR3 sequence is 14 residues long. Written as DNA, the CDR3 is TGTGCCAGCAGTTTGTGGGACAGGGTAGAAAAACTGTTTTTT. Its translation is CASSLWDRVEKLFF.

V and J are TRBV11-2 and TRBJ1-4; D ambiguous. The V end lost 4 bases, the J end lost 0 bases, and 6 bases lay between the germline ends. The CDR3 is 14 residues long. Per the germline V gene, CDR1 is SGHAT and CDR2 is FQNNGV. The CDR3 DNA reads TGTGCCAGCAGCTCCTCTACAACTAATGAAAAACTGTTTTTT. Protein sequence: CASSSSTTNEKLFF. The full variable domain, its missing parts supplied by reference TRBV11-2 and TRBJ1-4, is EAGVAQSPRYKIIEKRQSVAFWCNPISGHATLYWYQQILGQGPKLLIQFQNNGVVDDSQLPKDRFSAERLKGVDSTLKIQPAKLEDSAVYLCASSSSTTNEKLFFGSGTQLSVL.

The rearrangement uses TRBV20-1 and TRBJ1-2; the D is unclear. The V gene's germline CDR1 is DFQATT and CDR2 SNEGSKA (reference sequence). The CDR3 has 13 amino acids. Trimming took off 5 bases at V and 4 bases at J, with 14 bases between the two ends. The CDR3 DNA sequence: TGCAGTGCTGACGCAGACACCCTCTATGGCTACACCTTC. Protein product: CSADADTLYGYTF.

This chain uses TRBV5-1 with TRBJ1-4, with D uncertain. The V end lost 0 bases, the J end lost 8 bases, and 11 bases lay between the germline ends. The CDR3 has 14 amino acids. Germline CDR1 is SGHRS and CDR2 is YFSETQ. The CDR3 loop reads CASSLAAAREKLFF. The CDR3 bases are TGCGCCAGCAGCTTGGCGGCAGCTCGGGAAAAACTGTTTTTT.

The CDR3, as DNA: TGTGCCATCAGTGAACAGGTCGACTACACCTTC. Translated: CAISEQVDYTF. The rearrangement uses TRBV10-3 and TRBJ1-2, with D possibly being TRBD1 (5 bases). The CDR3 runs to 11 residues. Between the trimmed V and J ends, which lost 3 bases and 10 bases, there was a span of 9 bases. CDR1 and CDR2 (germline): ENHRY, SYGVKD.

Only a few counts were recorded for this clonotype. The V and J genes are TRBV6-6 and TRBJ2-5, with 8 nucleotides matching TRBD2. Germline CDR1 is MNHNY and CDR2 is SVGAGI (reference sequence). Unmatched junction bases numbered 3, after V lost 2 bases and J lost 4 bases. The CDR3 consists of 14 residues. The CDR3 loop is CASSYRSGGETQYF. CDR3 nucleotides: TGTGCCAGCAGTTACCGAAGCGGGGGAGAGACCCAGTACTTC.

This clonotype has only a few counts. The chain is built from TRBV28 and TRBJ2-7, with D hard to call. This CDR3 region has 12 residues. The V gene's germline CDR1 is MDHEN and CDR2 SYDVKM. V shed 3 bases and J shed 5 bases, with 8 bases lying between them. The CDR3 sequence: CASSLHVNEQYF. The DNA for the CDR3 is TGTGCCAGCAGTTTGCATGTGAACGAGCAGTACTTC.

The chain couples TRBV2 to TRBJ1-2; 8 bases fit TRBD1. V lost 11 bases, J lost 8 bases, and 13 bases stayed unmatched. The CDR3 loop spans 13 amino acids. CDR1 and CDR2 from the germline V gene are SNHLY and FYNNEI. This CDR3 is CAGQGAAGNGYTF. The DNA for the CDR3 is TGTGCCGGGCAGGGGGCAGCCGGTAACGGCTACACCTTC.

The rearrangement links TRBV12-3 or TRBV12-4 to TRBJ2-4; TRBD2 matches at 10 bases. J was trimmed by 1 base and V by 2 bases; bases with no gene match: 5. The CDR3 runs 17 residues. The CDR3 loop is CASSLSSGGLAKNIQYF. DNA of the CDR3: TGTGCCAGCAGTTTAAGTAGCGGGGGGCTGGCCAAAAACATTCAGTACTTC.

The sample holds a few counts of this clonotype. The rearrangement uses TRBV7-9 and TRBJ1-2, with unresolved D. CDR1 SEHNR and CDR2 FQNEAQ come from the germline V gene (reference sequence). V lost 1 base and J 7 bases, leaving 7 bases between the germline ends. This CDR3 is 12 amino acids long. CDR3 coding DNA: TGTGCCAGCAGCTTAGTAGCGGGTGGCTACACCTTC. Translation: CASSLVAGGYTF.

V usage is TRBV24-1 and J usage is TRBJ2-5; TRBD2 matches 13 bases. The end of the DNA aligns better with TRBJ2-7, so the J call may be wrong. From germline, CDR1 is KGHDR and CDR2 SFDVKD. The CDR3 contains 20 residues. In nucleotides, the CDR3 is TGTGCCACCAGTGATTGCGGACTAGCGGGGGAAGACGCCAAGACCTACGAGCAGTACTTC. Its protein is CATSDCGLAGEDAKTYEQYF.

The chain employs TRBV20-1 and TRBJ2-5; D perhaps matches TRBD2 (6 bases). The CDR3 loop spans 15 amino acids. Germline values: CDR1 DFQATT, CDR2 SNEGSKA (reference sequence). Trimming pared 5 bases from V and 7 bases from J, leaving 23 bases between. Here the CDR3 DNA reads TGCAGTGCTTTCCCCTTCTCGGGGGTGGAGCGGACCCAGTACTTC. It encodes CSAFPFSGVERTQYF.

V gene TRBV4-1 combines with J gene TRBJ1-1, with D perhaps TRBD1 (5 bases). The CDR3 extends over 17 amino acids. Germline CDR1 is MGHRA and CDR2 is YSYEKL. Trimming took off 1 base at V and 4 bases at J, with 19 bases between the two ends. In nucleotides, the CDR3 is TGCGCCAGCAGCCAAGGAGCCGAGCGGGGGACGGGCACTGAAGCTTTCTTT. The encoded protein is CASSQGAERGTGTEAFF.

The rearrangement joins TRBV15 to TRBJ2-1, with 7 bases aligning to TRBD2. Looked up from germline, CDR1 is LNHNV and CDR2 is YYDKDF (reference sequence). The CDR3 is 13 residues long. V dropped 0 bases and J dropped 10; count of bases not matched to a gene: 3. The CDR3, as DNA: TGTGCCACCAGCAGAGACGCCGGGGGGGAGCAGTTCTTC. Its translation is CATSRDAGGEQFF.